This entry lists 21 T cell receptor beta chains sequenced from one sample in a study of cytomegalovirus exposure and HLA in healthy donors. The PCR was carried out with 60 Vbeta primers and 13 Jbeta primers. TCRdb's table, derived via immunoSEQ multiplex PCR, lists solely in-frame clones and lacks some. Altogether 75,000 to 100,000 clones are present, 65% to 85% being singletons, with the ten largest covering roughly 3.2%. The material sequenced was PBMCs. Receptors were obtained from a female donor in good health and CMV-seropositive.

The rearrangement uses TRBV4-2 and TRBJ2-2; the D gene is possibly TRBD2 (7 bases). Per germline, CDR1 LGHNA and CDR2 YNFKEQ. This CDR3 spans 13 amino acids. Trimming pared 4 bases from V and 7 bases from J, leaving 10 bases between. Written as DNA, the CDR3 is TGTGCCAGCAGCCGGGAGGGGGGCGGGGAGCTGTTTTTT. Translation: CASSREGGGELFF.

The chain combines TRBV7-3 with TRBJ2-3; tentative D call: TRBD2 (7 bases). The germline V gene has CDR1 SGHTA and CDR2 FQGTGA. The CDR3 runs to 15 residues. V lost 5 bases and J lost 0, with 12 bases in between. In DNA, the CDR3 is TGTGCCAGCAGCCGCGGGGGCTTGAGCACAGATACGCAGTATTTT. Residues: CASSRGGLSTDTQYF.

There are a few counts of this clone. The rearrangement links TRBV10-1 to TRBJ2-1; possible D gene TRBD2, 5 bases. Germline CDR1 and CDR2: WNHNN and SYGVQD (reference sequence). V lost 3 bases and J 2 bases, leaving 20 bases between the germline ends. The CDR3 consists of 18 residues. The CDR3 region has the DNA TGCGCCAGCAGTGATGTCGAGGGCTCCCGAAGCACCTACAATGAGCAGTTCTTC. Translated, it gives CASSDVEGSRSTYNEQFF.

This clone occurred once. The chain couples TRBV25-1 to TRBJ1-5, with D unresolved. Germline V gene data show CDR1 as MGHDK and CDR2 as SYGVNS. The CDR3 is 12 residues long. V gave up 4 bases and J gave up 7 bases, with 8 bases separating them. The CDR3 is CASSVGNQPQHF. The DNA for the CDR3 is TGTGCCAGCAGTGTCGGGAACCAGCCCCAGCATTTT.

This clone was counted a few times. DNA for the CDR3: TGTGCCAGCAGCTTGGAGAGGGTGGTGAACACTGAAGCTTTCTTT. It specifies CASSLERVVNTEAFF. The chain is built from TRBV5-6 and TRBJ1-1; D gene ambiguous. There are 15 residues in the CDR3. The germline V gene has CDR1 SGHDT and CDR2 YYEEEE. V lost 0 bases to trimming and J lost 0 bases, with 9 bases between them.

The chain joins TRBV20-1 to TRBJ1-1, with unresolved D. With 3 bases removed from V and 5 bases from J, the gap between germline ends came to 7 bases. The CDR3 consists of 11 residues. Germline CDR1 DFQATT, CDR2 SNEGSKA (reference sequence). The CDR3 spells CSARTETEAFF. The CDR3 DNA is TGCAGTGCTAGGACGGAGACTGAAGCTTTCTTT.

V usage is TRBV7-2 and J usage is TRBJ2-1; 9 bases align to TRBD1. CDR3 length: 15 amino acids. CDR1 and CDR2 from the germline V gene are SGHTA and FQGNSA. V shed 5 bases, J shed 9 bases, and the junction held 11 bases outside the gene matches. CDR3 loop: CASSPGTGIDSEQFF. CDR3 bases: TGTGCCAGCAGCCCCGGGACAGGGATTGACAGTGAGCAGTTCTTC. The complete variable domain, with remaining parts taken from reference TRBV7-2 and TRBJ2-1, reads GAGVSQSPSNKVTEKGKDVELRCDPISGHTALYWYRQSLGQGLEFLIYFQGNSAPDKSGLPSDRFSAERTGGSVSTLTIQRTQQEDSAVYLCASSPGTGIDSEQFFGPGTRLTVL.

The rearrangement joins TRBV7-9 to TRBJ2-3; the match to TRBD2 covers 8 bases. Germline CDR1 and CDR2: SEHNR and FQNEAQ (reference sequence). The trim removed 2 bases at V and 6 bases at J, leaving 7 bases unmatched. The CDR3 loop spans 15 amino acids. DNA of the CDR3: TGTGCCAGCAGCTTACGACTAGCGCGAGGCGATACGCAGTATTTT. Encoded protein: CASSLRLARGDTQYF. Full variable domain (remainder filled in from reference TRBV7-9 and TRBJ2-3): DTGVSQNPRHKITKRGQNVTFRCDPISEHNRLYWYRQTLGQGPEFLTYFQNEAQLEKSRLLSDRFSAERPKGSFSTLEIQRTEQGDSAMYLCASSLRLARGDTQYFGPGTRLTVL.

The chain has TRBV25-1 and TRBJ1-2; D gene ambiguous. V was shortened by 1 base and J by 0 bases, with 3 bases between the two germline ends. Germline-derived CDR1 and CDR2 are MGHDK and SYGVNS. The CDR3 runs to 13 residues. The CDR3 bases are TGTGCCAGCAGTGAATTCACTAACTATGGCTACACCTTC. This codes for CASSEFTNYGYTF.

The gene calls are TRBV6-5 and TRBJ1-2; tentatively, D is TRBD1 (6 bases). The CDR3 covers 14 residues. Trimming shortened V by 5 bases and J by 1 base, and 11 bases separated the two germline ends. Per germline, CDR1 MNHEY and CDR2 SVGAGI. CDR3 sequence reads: CASSRTARNYGYTF. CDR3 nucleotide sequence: TGTGCCAGCAGTCGGACAGCCCGTAACTATGGCTACACCTTC.

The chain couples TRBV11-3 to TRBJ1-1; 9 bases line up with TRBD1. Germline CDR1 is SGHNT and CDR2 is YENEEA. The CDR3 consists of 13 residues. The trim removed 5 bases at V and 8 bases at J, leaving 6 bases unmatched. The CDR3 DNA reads TGTGCCAGCAGCCCCGGGACAGGGATAGAAGCTTTCTTT. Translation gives CASSPGTGIEAFF.

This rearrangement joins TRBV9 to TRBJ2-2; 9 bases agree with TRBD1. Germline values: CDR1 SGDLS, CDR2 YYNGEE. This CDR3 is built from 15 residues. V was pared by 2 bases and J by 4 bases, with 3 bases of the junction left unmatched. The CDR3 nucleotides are TGTGCCAGCAGCGTCACAGGGGGCAGCACCGGGGAGCTGTTTTTT. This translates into CASSVTGGSTGELFF.

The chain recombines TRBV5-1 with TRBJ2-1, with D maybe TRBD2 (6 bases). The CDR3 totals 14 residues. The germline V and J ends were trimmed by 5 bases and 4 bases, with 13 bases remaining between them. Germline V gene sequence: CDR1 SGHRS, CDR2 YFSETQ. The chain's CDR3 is CASSGLASYNEQFF. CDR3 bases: TGCGCCAGCAGTGGGCTAGCGAGTTACAATGAGCAGTTCTTC.

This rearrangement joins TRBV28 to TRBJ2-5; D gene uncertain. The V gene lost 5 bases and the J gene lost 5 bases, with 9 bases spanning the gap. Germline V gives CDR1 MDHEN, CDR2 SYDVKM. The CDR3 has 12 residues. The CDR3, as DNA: TGTGCCAGCAGTAAACAAAAGGAGACCCAGTACTTC. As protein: CASSKQKETQYF.

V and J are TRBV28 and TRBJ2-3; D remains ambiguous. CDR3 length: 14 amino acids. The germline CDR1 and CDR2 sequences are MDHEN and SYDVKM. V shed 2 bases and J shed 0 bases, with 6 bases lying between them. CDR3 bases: TGTGCCAGCAGTTTACACACAAGCACAGATACGCAGTATTTT. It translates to CASSLHTSTDTQYF.

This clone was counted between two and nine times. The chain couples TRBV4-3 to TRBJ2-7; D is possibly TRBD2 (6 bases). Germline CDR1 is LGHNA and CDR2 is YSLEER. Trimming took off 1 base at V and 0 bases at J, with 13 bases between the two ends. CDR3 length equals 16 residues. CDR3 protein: CASSQAARGSSYEQYF. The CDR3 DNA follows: TGCGCCAGCAGCCAAGCCGCTCGGGGGAGCTCCTACGAGCAGTACTTC.

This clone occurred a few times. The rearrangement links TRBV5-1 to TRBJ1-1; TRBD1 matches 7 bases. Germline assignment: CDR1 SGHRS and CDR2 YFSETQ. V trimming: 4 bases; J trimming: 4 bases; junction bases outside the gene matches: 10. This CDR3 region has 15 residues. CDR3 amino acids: CASSTGQVGGTEAFF. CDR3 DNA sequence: TGCGCCAGCAGCACCGGACAGGTCGGTGGCACTGAAGCTTTCTTT.

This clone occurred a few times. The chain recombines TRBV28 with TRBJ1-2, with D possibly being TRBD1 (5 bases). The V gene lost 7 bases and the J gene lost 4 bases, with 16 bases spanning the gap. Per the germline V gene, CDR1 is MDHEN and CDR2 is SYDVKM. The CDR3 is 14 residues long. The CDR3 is CASTSHLQGYGYTF. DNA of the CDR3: TGTGCCAGCACCTCACACCTTCAGGGCTATGGCTACACCTTC.

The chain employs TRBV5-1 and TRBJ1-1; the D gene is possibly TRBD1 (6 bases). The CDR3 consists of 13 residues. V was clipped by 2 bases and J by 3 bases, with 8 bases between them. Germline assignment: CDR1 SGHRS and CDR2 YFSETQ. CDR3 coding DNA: TGCGCCAGCAGCTTTACAGGGTACACTGAAGCTTTCTTT. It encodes CASSFTGYTEAFF.

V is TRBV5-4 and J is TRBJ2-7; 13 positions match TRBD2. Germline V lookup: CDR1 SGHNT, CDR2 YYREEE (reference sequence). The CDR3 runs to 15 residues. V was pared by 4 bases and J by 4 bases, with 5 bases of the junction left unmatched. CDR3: CASSPGGLAGYEQYF. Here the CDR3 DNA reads TGTGCCAGCAGCCCTGGGGGACTAGCGGGATACGAGCAGTACTTC.

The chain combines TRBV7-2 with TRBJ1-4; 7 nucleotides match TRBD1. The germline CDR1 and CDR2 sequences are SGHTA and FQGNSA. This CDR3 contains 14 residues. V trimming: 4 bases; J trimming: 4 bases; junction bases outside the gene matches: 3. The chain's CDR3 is CASSSTGYNEKLFF. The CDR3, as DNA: TGTGCCAGCAGCTCGACAGGGTATAATGAAAAACTGTTTTTT.